Below, 17 T cell receptor delta chains from the same sample are listed, as sequenced in a study of γδ T cells in repeated Plasmodium falciparum infection. Vgamma9/Vdelta2+ and Vdelta2-negative gammadelta T cells were flow-sorted from PBMC for bulk sequencing. TCRdb re-called the multiplex PCR reads using CATT. The table has around 46,000 delta-chain clones, approximately 1.8% seen once. The sequencing input was gamma-delta T cells from blood. These receptors came from a pool of human donors (malaria-infected and uninfected, not separated).

Concerning this clone itself: TCRdb shows a much larger clone's protein in place of this DNA's translation, and the two differ at residue 17, likely through a read error; the protein shown is translated from the DNA. This chain joins TRAV38-2/DV8 and TRDJ1, with D possibly matching TRDD3 (7 bases). Here the J gene came from matching the DNA to germline, since TCRdb omits it. With 2 bases removed from V and 0 bases from J, the gap between germline ends came to 35 bases. CDR3 length: 23 amino acids. Germline CDR1 reads TSESDYY; CDR2 reads QEAYKQQN. CDR3 nucleotides: TGTGCTTATAGGAGTTTCAGGCACAATTTCCTATGTCCTCTCTGGGGGCACACCGATAAACTCATCTTT. Translating it yields CAYRSFRHNFLCPLWGHTDKLIF.

This clone appeared many times. Translating this DNA gives a protein that differs at residue 14 from the TCRdb one, which belongs to a much larger clone; a read error is likely, and the protein shown is this translation. The rearrangement joins TRDV2 to TRDJ1; 8 bases align to TRDD3. Since TCRdb gives no J gene, matching the DNA to germline was used here to assign it. Per the germline V gene, CDR1 is GEAIGNYY and CDR2 is EKD. The CDR3 consists of 19 residues. Trimming removed 0 bases from V and 4 bases from J; junction bases left unmatched: 18. DNA of the CDR3: TGTGCCTGTGACACCGTAGGAGGGATACGCGAAGAGAAAATCGATAAACTCATCTTT. Protein sequence: CACDTVGGIREEKIDKLIF.

This clone was detected ten times or more. This specimen includes other DNA sequences encoding the same CDR3. The chain joins TRDV1 to TRDJ1, with 7 bases fitting TRDD3. The CDR3 is made up of 20 amino acids. The trim removed 1 base at V and 0 bases at J, leaving 17 bases unmatched. Germline-derived CDR1 and CDR2 are TSWWSYY and QGS. The CDR3 loop reads CALGEPYLPYWGCYTDKLIF. Written as DNA, the CDR3 is TGTGCTCTTGGGGAACCCTACTTACCGTACTGGGGATGCTACACCGATAAACTCATCTTT.

Details on this clone: This likely reflects a read error, since a far larger clone is one base away. The sample carries other DNA sequences with the same CDR3. This chain joins TRDV1 and TRDJ1; the D is unclear. No J gene was available from TCRdb, and it was assigned here by a germline match of the DNA. Looked up from germline, CDR1 is TSWWSYY and CDR2 is QGS. The CDR3 extends over 17 amino acids. In nucleotides, the CDR3 is TGCGCTCTTGGAACAGAGGGTTCCCTGAGATTCGCCGATAAACTCATCTTT. This translates into CALGTEGSLRFADKLIF.

Comment on this clone: The protein held in TCRdb is that of a much larger clone and does not match this DNA's translation at residue 8, likely because of a read error; the protein shown is translated from the DNA. This chain uses TRDV2 with TRDJ1, with D tentatively TRDD3 (5 bases). The J gene, missing from TCRdb, was assigned here through DNA to germline matching. V lost 0 bases, J lost 4 bases, and 14 bases lay in between. The CDR3 length is 15 residues. Germline values: CDR1 GEAIGNYY, CDR2 EKD. The CDR3 region is CACDTVGEPIDKLIF. In DNA, the CDR3 is TGTGCCTGTGACACCGTTGGGGAGCCTATCGATAAACTCATCTTT.

This clone was observed a few times. A far larger clone is only one base removed, so a read error is likely. The same CDR3 can be traced to other DNA sequences in this sample. V gene TRDV3 was called; the J gene was not; the DNA was not compared with TRDD3, the D call given in the table. In germline, CDR1 is TVYSNPD, CDR2 GDNSRS (reference sequence). CDR3 length equals 24 residues. CDR3 bases: TGTGCCTTTAGCTACCCTTCCTACTTAGGGGATGTACTGGGGGATACGCTGTACACCGATAAACTCATTTTT. Amino acids: CAFSYPSYLGDVLGDTLYTDKLIF.

This clone was seen more than once but under ten times. TCRdb shows a much larger clone's protein in place of this DNA's translation, and the two differ at residue 15, likely through a read error; the protein shown is translated from the DNA. V usage is TRDV1 and J usage is TRDJ1; 11 nucleotides match TRDD3. TCRdb lists no J gene, so it was determined here by aligning the DNA to germline. V was clipped by 2 bases and J by 4 bases; unmatched bases: 18. The CDR3 extends over 20 amino acids. Per germline, CDR1 TSWWSYY and CDR2 QGS. The DNA of the CDR3 is TGTGCTCTTGGGGAATCCTCCTACGTCTGGGGGATACCGGGAAGCGATAAACTCATCTTT. This codes for CALGESSYVWGIPGSDKLIF.

Ten or more counts support this clone. This sample also contains other DNA sequences that code for the same CDR3. V usage is TRDV1 and J usage is TRDJ1; 12 nucleotides align to TRDD3. Germline values: CDR1 TSWWSYY, CDR2 QGS. V gave up 0 bases and J gave up 0 bases; unmatched junction bases: 23. This CDR3 comprises 24 residues. DNA of the CDR3: TGTGCTCTTGGGGAACTAACCCAGTACTACCTACTGGGGGATACCGCAGGGGACACCGATAAACTCATCTTT. Translating gives CALGELTQYYLLGDTAGDTDKLIF.

This clone has only a few counts. TCRdb pairs this DNA with a much larger clone's protein that differs at residue 10, likely a read error; the protein shown was translated from the DNA. The chain has TRAV38-2/DV8 and TRDJ1; maybe TRDD3 (7 bases). No J gene was available from TCRdb, and it was assigned here by a germline match of the DNA. Germline V gene sequence: CDR1 TSESDYY, CDR2 QEAYKQQN. The CDR3 contains 21 residues. V was shortened by 5 bases and J by 5 bases, with 37 bases between the two germline ends. CDR3 sequence (DNA): TGTGCTTATAGCCTTCCCCTCATCCTTCTCTTGGGGGACCTACTGTTAGATAAACTCATCTTT. As protein: CAYSLPLILLLGDLLLDKLIF.

This clone was picked up a small number of times. TCRdb records a much larger clone's protein for this DNA, with a difference at residue 10 that likely arises from a read error; the protein given is the translation of the DNA. The genes are TRDV1 and TRDJ1, with D maybe TRDD3 (7 bases). Trimming removed 3 bases from V and 0 bases from J, with 26 bases in between. The CDR3 is made up of 20 amino acids. CDR1 and CDR2 (germline): TSWWSYY, QGS. For the CDR3, the DNA is TGTGCTCTTGGGGAGGTCCTCCTACAACGGGGGGATTGGAACACCGATAAACTCATCTTT. It yields the protein CALGEVLLQRGDWNTDKLIF.

This clone was seen ten or more times. This likely stems from a read error, as it lies one base from a far larger clone. At the DNA level, this CDR3 is encoded by other sequences in the same sample as well. CDR3 sequence (DNA): TGTGCTCTTGGGGAACCTCATTTCCTACGGGGTTCGTTACGCTGGGGAGCTTCCTACACCGATAAACTCATCTTT. Translating gives CALGEPHFLRGSLRWGASYTDKLIF. V gene TRDV1 combines with J gene TRDJ1; a possible D gene is TRDD2 (7 bases). Since TCRdb gives no J gene, matching the DNA to germline was used here to assign it. The germline V gene has CDR1 TSWWSYY and CDR2 QGS. The CDR3 is 25 amino acids. V lost 1 base, J lost 0 bases, and 39 bases lay in between.

Concerning this clone: The amino acid sequence in TCRdb belongs to a much larger clone and departs from this DNA's translation at residue 7, likely a sequencing read error; the sequence shown is translated from the DNA. The chain is built from TRDV2 and TRDJ1; TRDD3 agrees at 10 bases. No J segment appears in TCRdb, so it was assigned here by matching the sequence to germline. Trimming cost V 3 bases and J 0 bases; bases outside gene matches: 18. CDR3 length: 20 amino acids. Per germline, CDR1 GEAIGNYY and CDR2 EKD. CDR3 residues: CACDAFPELGDSFYTDKLIF. In DNA, the CDR3 is TGTGCCTGTGACGCCTTCCCCGAACTGGGGGATTCTTTCTACACCGATAAACTCATCTTT.

Remarks on this clone: A far larger clone is one base from this, pointing to a likely read error. Other DNA sequences from this sample encode an identical CDR3 as well. The V call is TRDV1, the J call TRDJ1; TRDD2 or TRDD3 may be the D gene (8 bases each). TCRdb supplies no J gene; here it was assigned by aligning the nucleotide sequence to germline. Germline CDR1 is TSWWSYY and CDR2 is QGS. Trimming stripped 1 base from V and 8 bases from J, with 35 bases between. This CDR3 contains 21 residues. As DNA, the CDR3 is TGTGCTCTTGGGGAACACACGCCGAGTCTTCCTACGAGGGATACGCCCATCAAACTCATCTTT. It specifies CALGEHTPSLPTRDTPIKLIF.

This clone was counted at least ten times. This DNA translates differently at residue 19 from the TCRdb protein, which is that of a much larger clone; a read error is likely, and the protein shown is the DNA's own translation. No J gene was assigned, while the V gene was called as TRDV1; no DNA check was done on the table's D call, TRDD3. Per the germline V gene, CDR1 is TSWWSYY and CDR2 is QGS. This CDR3 has 21 amino acids. In DNA, the CDR3 is TGTGCTCTTGGGGAACCCCGTTTCCTACGTAGGTGGGGGATACCAACCGATAAACCCATCTTT. It yields the protein CALGEPRFLRRWGIPTDKPIF.

This clone was found a few times. TCRdb records a much larger clone's protein for this DNA, with a difference at residue 20 that likely arises from a read error; the protein given is the translation of the DNA. The chain uses TRDV3 and TRDJ1; TRDD3 agrees at 7 bases. TCRdb carries no J gene annotation; the J gene was assigned here by matching the DNA with germline. The CDR3 spans 24 residues. Germline values: CDR1 TVYSNPD, CDR2 GDNSRS (reference sequence). The CDR3 DNA follows: TGTGCCCATGGGGTCTCCTTTTTATACTGGGGACTAACAAGGGTTCGATCTTGCACCAATAAACTCATCTTT. Amino acid sequence: CAHGVSFLYWGLTRVRSCTNKLIF.

As to this clone: It differs at one base from a far larger clone, so likely a read error. The chain uses TRDV1 and TRDJ1; TRDD3 might be the D (6 bases). This CDR3 comprises 19 residues. Trimming took 6 bases from V and 5 from J, leaving 31 bases between them. Germline CDR1 is TSWWSYY and CDR2 is QGS. For the CDR3, the DNA is TGTGCTCTTGGTCCACGGCTTCCCCGACGCTGGAAGGGGATTGATAAACTCATCTTT. Translating gives CALGPRLPRRWKGIDKLIF.

About this clone: Translating this DNA gives a protein that differs at residue 16 from the TCRdb one, which belongs to a much larger clone; a read error is likely, and the protein shown is this translation. The chain carries TRDV1 and TRDJ1, with 12 bases identical to TRDD3. Germline values: CDR1 TSWWSYY, CDR2 QGS. V lost 2 bases, J lost 0 bases, and 19 bases stayed unmatched. The CDR3 is made up of 22 amino acids. CDR3 DNA sequence: TGTGCTCTTGGGGAATGGAGGCCTTCCTACTTCTGGGGGATACGAAACACCGATAAACTCATCTTT. As protein: CALGEWRPSYFWGIRNTDKLIF.